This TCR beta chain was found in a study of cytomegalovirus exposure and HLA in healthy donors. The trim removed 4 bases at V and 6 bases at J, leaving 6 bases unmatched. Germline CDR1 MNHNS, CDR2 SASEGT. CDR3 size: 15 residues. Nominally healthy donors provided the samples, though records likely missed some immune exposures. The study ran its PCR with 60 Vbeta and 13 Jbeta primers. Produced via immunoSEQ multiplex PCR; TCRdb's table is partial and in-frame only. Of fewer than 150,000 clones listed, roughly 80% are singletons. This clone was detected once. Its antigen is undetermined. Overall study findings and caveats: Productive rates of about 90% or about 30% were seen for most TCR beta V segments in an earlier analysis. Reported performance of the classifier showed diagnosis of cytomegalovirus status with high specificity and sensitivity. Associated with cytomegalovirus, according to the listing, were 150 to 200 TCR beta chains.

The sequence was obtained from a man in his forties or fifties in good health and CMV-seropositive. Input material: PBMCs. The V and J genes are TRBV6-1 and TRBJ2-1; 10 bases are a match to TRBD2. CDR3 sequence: CASSVMVAGGNEQFF. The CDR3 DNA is TGTGCCAGCAGTGTGATGGTAGCGGGAGGCAATGAGCAGTTCTTC.